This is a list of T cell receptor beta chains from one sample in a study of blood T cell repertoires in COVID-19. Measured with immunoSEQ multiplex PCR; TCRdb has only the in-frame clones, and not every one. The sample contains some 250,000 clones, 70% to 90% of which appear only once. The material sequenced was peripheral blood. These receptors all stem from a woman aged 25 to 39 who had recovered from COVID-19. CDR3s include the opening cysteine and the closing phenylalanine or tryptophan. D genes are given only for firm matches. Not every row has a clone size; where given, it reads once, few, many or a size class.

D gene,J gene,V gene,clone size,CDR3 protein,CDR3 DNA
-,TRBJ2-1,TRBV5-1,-,CASSLEGGTMVNEQFF,TGCGCCAGCAGCTTGGAAGGCGGCACCATGGTAAATGAGCAGTTCTTC
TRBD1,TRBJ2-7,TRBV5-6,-,CASSSGGDEQYF,TGTGCCAGCAGCTCAGGGGGCGACGAGCAGTACTTC
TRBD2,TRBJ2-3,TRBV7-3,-,CASSLMRGGMDTQYF,TGTGCCAGCAGCTTAATGCGGGGGGGCATGGATACGCAGTATTTT
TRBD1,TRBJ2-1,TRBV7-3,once,CASSDPKTGSYNEQFF,TGTGCCAGCAGCGACCCCAAGACAGGGTCCTACAATGAGCAGTTCTTC
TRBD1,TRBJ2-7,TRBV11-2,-,CASSLSRTGLINSYEQYF,TGTGCCAGCAGCTTGAGTAGGACAGGGTTGATTAACTCCTACGAGCAGTACTTC
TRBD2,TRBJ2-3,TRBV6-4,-,CASSDSTSGGSDTQYF,TGTGCCAGCAGTGACTCGACTAGCGGGGGGTCAGATACGCAGTATTTT
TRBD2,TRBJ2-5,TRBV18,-,CASSSTAGTSGQETQYF,TGTGCCAGCTCATCTACCGCCGGGACTAGCGGTCAAGAGACCCAGTACTTC
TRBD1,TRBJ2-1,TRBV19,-,CASRDRGIDEQFF,TGTGCCAGTAGGGACAGGGGGATCGATGAGCAGTTCTTC
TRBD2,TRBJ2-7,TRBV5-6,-,CASSSTSGGDPYEQYF,TGTGCCAGCAGCTCGACTAGCGGGGGGGATCCCTACGAGCAGTACTTC
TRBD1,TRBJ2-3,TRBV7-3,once,CASSPGTASTDTQYF,TGTGCCAGCAGCCCCGGGACAGCTAGCACAGATACGCAGTATTTT
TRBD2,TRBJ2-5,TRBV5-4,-,CASSHLTLAGQETQYF,TGTGCCAGCAGCCACTTAACACTAGCGGGTCAAGAGACCCAGTACTTC
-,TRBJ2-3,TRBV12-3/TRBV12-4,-,CASSLRETDTQYF,TGTGCCAGCAGTTTACGGGAGACCGATACGCAGTATTTT